The 20 T cell receptor beta chains below all came from one sample that was sequenced in a study of shared clonotypes between healthy human individuals (dated by TCRdb to about 2020). For the CD8 naive samples, CD45RO-negative cells were positively selected for CCR7, yielding a CD45RA+CCR7+ population from which TemRA cells were excluded. Libraries were constructed by the immunoSEQ multiplex PCR assay. The immuneACCESS repertoire file appears here via TCRdb, limited to in-frame rearrangements. These files lack a portion of the clones; in checked studies, under half of the deficit traces to unresolved V genes, and the cause of the others is not known. The sample table contains some 1,900,000 clones; only one count was recorded for around 96% of them. The top ten clones comprise around 1.2% of the sample. Specimen: naive CD8+ T cells sorted from blood. Reading the label with the study, this specimen's cell subset or site is: CD45RA+CCR7+. Receptors were obtained from a man aged 18 to 29 in good health.

V and J are TRBV30 and TRBJ2-7; D may correspond to TRBD1 or TRBD2 (5 bases each). Trimming shortened V by 0 bases and J by 7 bases, and 13 bases separated the two germline ends. Per germline, CDR1 GTSNPN and CDR2 SVGIG (reference sequence). The CDR3 totals 13 residues. The CDR3 loop reads CAWSVGTPVEQYF. In nucleotides, the CDR3 is TGTGCCTGGAGTGTAGGGACCCCTGTGGAGCAGTACTTC.

The genes are TRBV5-5 and TRBJ1-1; weak D call: TRBD1 (6 bases). The CDR3 covers 12 residues. Germline V CDR1 and CDR2: SGHKS, YYEKEE (reference sequence). V lost 7 bases and J lost 5, with 12 bases in between. Written as DNA, the CDR3 is TGTGCCAGCCGGAAAACAGGGACTGAAGCTTTCTTT. This gives the protein CASRKTGTEAFF.

The V gene is TRBV4-1, the J gene TRBJ1-5, with D maybe TRBD1 (6 bases). This CDR3 spans 16 amino acids. Trimming left V 4 bases short and J 7 bases short, with 20 bases between. Germline-derived CDR1 and CDR2 are MGHRA and YSYEKL. The CDR3 protein is CASSRPGSQQGQPQHF. CDR3 nucleotides: TGCGCCAGCAGCCGGCCCGGATCCCAACAGGGCCAGCCCCAGCATTTT.

This chain links TRBV6-6 with TRBJ2-2; no reliable D call. Trimming took 1 base from V and 6 from J, leaving 6 bases between them. Per the germline V gene, CDR1 is MNHNY and CDR2 is SVGAGI (reference sequence). The CDR3 length is 13 residues. The CDR3 spells CASSYLASGELFF. CDR3 DNA: TGTGCCAGCAGTTACTTAGCTTCCGGGGAGCTGTTTTTT.

The chain couples TRBV7-9 to TRBJ1-1; D perhaps matches TRBD1 (5 bases). The germline V gene encodes CDR1 SEHNR and CDR2 FQNEAQ (reference sequence). V lost 4 bases and J lost 0, with 18 bases in between. The CDR3 is 17 residues long. The CDR3 protein is CASSSRGGLGLNTEAFF. CDR3 nucleotides: TGTGCCAGCAGCTCCCGGGGCGGACTTGGATTGAACACTGAAGCTTTCTTT.

A remark on this clone: The sample contains more than one DNA sequence encoding this CDR3. This sequence joins TRBV6-5 and TRBJ1-1; possibly TRBD1 for D (6 bases). Between the trimmed V and J ends, which lost 6 bases and 4 bases, there was a span of 15 bases. The CDR3 covers 14 residues. CDR1 is MNHEY and CDR2 is SVGAGI in the germline V gene. The CDR3 nucleotides read TGTGCCAGCAGCCTGACGGGGGCTGGCACTGAAGCTTTCTTT. As protein: CASSLTGAGTEAFF.

A single count supports this clone. This chain links TRBV7-2 with TRBJ2-5; D ambiguous. Germline-derived CDR1 and CDR2 are SGHTA and FQGNSA. CDR3 length: 16 amino acids. With 5 bases removed from V and 2 bases from J, the gap between germline ends came to 18 bases. The DNA of the CDR3 is TGTGCCAGCAGCCCTAGACCCCTTCGCGGACAAGAGACCCAGTACTTC. Protein: CASSPRPLRGQETQYF.

This sequence joins TRBV7-9 and TRBJ2-5; maybe TRBD2 (5 bases). Trimming took off 5 bases at V and 0 bases at J, with 13 bases between the two ends. The CDR3 length is 15 residues. Germline-derived CDR1 and CDR2 are SEHNR and FQNEAQ (reference sequence). CDR3 loop: CASSPEGFHQETQYF. For the CDR3, the DNA is TGTGCCAGCAGCCCAGAGGGATTCCACCAAGAGACCCAGTACTTC.

V gene TRBV2 combines with J gene TRBJ1-1; unclear D gene. The CDR3 extends over 13 amino acids. CDR1 and CDR2 (germline): SNHLY, FYNNEI. Trimming took 2 bases from V and 4 from J, leaving 8 bases between them. The CDR3 DNA follows: TGTGCCAGCAGTGAATACGGCTTCACTGAAGCTTTCTTT. Encoded protein: CASSEYGFTEAFF.

The chain is built from TRBV6-1 and TRBJ2-7; the D gene is possibly TRBD1 (6 bases). V lost 2 bases and J lost 3, with 14 bases in between. Germline-derived CDR1 and CDR2 are MNHNS and SASEGT. This CDR3 is built from 15 residues. The CDR3 nucleotides read TGTGCCAGCAGTGAAAGTCCGGGACATAACTACGAGCAGTACTTC. As protein: CASSESPGHNYEQYF.

This clone was seen just once. The chain combines TRBV27 with TRBJ1-1; the D gene is possibly TRBD1 (6 bases). CDR3 size: 15 residues. The germline V and J ends were trimmed by 6 bases and 5 bases, with 19 bases remaining between them. Germline loops: CDR1 MNHEY, CDR2 SMNVEV (reference sequence). The CDR3 loop reads CASSPLGASKTEAFF. As DNA, the CDR3 is TGTGCCAGCAGCCCTCTGGGGGCTTCCAAAACTGAAGCTTTCTTT.

The rearrangement joins TRBV7-6 to TRBJ2-3; TRBD1 aligns across 8 bases. Germline V gene lookup returns CDR1 SGHVS and CDR2 FNYEAQ. J was trimmed by 1 base and V by 1 base; bases with no gene match: 13. The CDR3 is made up of 19 amino acids. CDR3 sequence reads: CASSLDPEAGGLGTDTQYF. The CDR3 bases are TGTGCCAGCAGCTTAGATCCCGAGGCAGGGGGCTTGGGCACAGATACGCAGTATTTT.

J is TRBJ2-1 and V is TRBV9; D call uncertain. The CDR3 contains 12 residues. Germline lookup yields CDR1 SGDLS and CDR2 YYNGEE. V lost 0 bases, J lost 4 bases, and 2 bases lay in between. The CDR3 DNA reads as TGTGCCAGCAGCGTAGTGTACAATGAGCAGTTCTTC. Protein sequence: CASSVVYNEQFF.

J is TRBJ1-4 and V is TRBV27; 7 bases are a match to TRBD1. Germline V CDR1 and CDR2: MNHEY, SMNVEV (reference sequence). This CDR3 comprises 16 residues. Trimming removed 2 bases from V and 8 bases from J; junction bases left unmatched: 11. The DNA for the CDR3 is TGTGCCAGCAGTTTAGGGGCAGGGACAGCAAACGAAAAACTGTTTTTT. Encoded protein: CASSLGAGTANEKLFF.

This chain joins TRBV5-4 and TRBJ1-1; D is ambiguous. The ends were cut back, 7 bases at V and 0 bases at J, with 10 bases in the middle. The CDR3 has 13 residues. Germline loops: CDR1 SGHNT, CDR2 YYREEE (reference sequence). CDR3 sequence: CASGQAMNTEAFF. The CDR3 region has the DNA TGTGCCAGCGGCCAGGCGATGAACACTGAAGCTTTCTTT. Complete variable domain (other parts from reference TRBV5-4 and TRBJ1-1): ETGVTQSPTHLIKTRGQQVTLRCSSQSGHNTVSWYQQALGQGPQFIFQYYREEENGRGNFPPRFSGLQFPNYSSELNVNALELDDSALYLCASGQAMNTEAFFGQGTRLTVV.

The chain is built from TRBV9 and TRBJ2-1; TRBD2 aligns across 7 bases. Germline V gene lookup returns CDR1 SGDLS and CDR2 YYNGEE. There are 19 residues in the CDR3. V gave up 0 bases and J gave up 0 bases; unmatched junction bases: 12. The CDR3 DNA sequence: TGTGCCAGCAGCGTAGGTGAGGGAGCGGGGCCAAGCTCCTACAATGAGCAGTTCTTC. Protein sequence: CASSVGEGAGPSSYNEQFF. The full variable domain, rest sourced from reference TRBV9 and TRBJ2-1, is DSGVTQTPKHLITATGQRVTLRCSPRSGDLSVYWYQQSLDQGLQFLIQYYNGEERAKGNILERFSAQQFPDLHSELNLSSLELGDSALYFCASSVGEGAGPSSYNEQFFGPGTRLTVL.

This chain connects TRBV6-5 to TRBJ2-7; 10 nucleotides line up with TRBD2. The germline V gene has CDR1 MNHEY and CDR2 SVGAGI. V gave up 10 bases and J gave up 4 bases; unmatched junction bases: 13. CDR3 length equals 15 residues. CDR3: CATAPGTSVIYEQYF. In nucleotides, the CDR3 is TGTGCCACAGCTCCCGGGACTAGCGTCATATACGAGCAGTACTTC.

The gene calls are TRBV5-1 and TRBJ2-7, with a possible D match to TRBD1 (6 bases). This CDR3 has 13 amino acids. CDR1 is SGHRS, CDR2 YFSETQ, per germline. V gave up 6 bases and J gave up 0 bases, with 10 bases separating them. CDR3 loop: CASTLDSSYEQYF. The CDR3 nucleotides are TGCGCCAGCACCCTGGACAGCTCCTACGAGCAGTACTTC.

For the CDR3, the DNA is TGTGCCAGCAGGGGACAGGCGATCTCTGGAAACACCATATATTTT. This translates into CASRGQAISGNTIYF. The rearrangement links TRBV27 to TRBJ1-3; 8 nucleotides align to TRBD1. The CDR3 totals 15 residues. J lost 0 bases, V lost 6 bases, and 4 bases had no gene match. The germline V gene has CDR1 MNHEY and CDR2 SMNVEV (reference sequence).

The chain employs TRBV4-1 and TRBJ2-3; 8 bases line up with TRBD1. The germline gives CDR1 MGHRA, CDR2 YSYEKL. The J segment lost 2 bases and the V segment lost 0 bases, leaving 10 bases of the junction unmatched. The CDR3 length is 18 residues. The CDR3 region has the DNA TGCGCCAGCAGCCAAGACGCCGGGACAGGTTCTTACACAGATACGCAGTATTTT. This sequence encodes CASSQDAGTGSYTDTQYF.